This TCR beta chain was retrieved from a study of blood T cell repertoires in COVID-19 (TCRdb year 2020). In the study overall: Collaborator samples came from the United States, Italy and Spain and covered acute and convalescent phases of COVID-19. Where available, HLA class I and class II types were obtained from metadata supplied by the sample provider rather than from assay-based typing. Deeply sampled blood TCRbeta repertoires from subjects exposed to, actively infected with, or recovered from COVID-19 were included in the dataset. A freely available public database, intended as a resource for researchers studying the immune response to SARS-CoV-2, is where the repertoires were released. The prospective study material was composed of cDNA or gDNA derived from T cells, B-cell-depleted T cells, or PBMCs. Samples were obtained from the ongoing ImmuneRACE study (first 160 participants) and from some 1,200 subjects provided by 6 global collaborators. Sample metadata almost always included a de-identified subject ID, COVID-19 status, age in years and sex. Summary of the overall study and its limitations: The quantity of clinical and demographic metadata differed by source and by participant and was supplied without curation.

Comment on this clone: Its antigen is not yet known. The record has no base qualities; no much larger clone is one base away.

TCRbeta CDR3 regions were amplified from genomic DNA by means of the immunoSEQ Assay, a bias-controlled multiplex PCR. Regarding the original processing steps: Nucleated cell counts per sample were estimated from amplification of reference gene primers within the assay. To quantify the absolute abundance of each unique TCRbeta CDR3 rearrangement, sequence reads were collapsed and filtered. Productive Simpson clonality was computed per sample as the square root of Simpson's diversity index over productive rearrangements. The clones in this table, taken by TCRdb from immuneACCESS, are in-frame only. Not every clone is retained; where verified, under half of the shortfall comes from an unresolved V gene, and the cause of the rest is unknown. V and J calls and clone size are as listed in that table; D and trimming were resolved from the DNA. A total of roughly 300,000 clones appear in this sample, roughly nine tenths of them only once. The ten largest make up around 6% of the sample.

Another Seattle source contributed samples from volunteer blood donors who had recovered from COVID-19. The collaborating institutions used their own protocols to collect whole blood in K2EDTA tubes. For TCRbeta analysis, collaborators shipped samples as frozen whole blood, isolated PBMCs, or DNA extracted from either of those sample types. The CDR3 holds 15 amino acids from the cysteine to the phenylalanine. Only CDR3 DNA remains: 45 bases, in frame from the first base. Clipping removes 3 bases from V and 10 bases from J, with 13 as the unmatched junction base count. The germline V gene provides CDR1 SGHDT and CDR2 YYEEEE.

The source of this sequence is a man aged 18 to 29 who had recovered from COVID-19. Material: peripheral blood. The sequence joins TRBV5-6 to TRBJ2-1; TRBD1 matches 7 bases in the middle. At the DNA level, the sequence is TGTGCCAGCAGCTCCATCCAGGGGGTGAGCGGAGAGCAGTTCTTC. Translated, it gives CASSSIQGVSGEQFF.